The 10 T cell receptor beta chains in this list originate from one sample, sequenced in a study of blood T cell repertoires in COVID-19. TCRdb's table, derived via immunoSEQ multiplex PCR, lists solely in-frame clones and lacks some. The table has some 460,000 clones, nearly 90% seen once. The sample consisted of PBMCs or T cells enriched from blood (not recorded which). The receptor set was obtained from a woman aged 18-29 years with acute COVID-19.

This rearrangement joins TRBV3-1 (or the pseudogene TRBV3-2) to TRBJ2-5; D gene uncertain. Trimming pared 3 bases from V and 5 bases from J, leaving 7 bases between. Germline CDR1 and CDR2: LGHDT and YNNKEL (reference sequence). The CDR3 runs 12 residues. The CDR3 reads CASSHSRETQYF. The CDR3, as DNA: TGTGCCAGCAGCCACTCCCGGGAGACCCAGTACTTC.

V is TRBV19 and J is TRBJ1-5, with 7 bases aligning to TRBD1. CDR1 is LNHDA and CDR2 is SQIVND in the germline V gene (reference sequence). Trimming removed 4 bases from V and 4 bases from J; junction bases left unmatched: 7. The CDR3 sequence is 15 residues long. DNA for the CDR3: TGTGCCAGTAGTAAGGGGGCAGGGTTGAATCAGCCCCAGCATTTT. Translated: CASSKGAGLNQPQHF.

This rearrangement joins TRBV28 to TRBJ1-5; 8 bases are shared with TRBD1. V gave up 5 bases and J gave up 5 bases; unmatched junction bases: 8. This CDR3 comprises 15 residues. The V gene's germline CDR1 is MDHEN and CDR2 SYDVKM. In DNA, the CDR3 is TGTGCCAGCAGTAAAAAACAGGGGGTTTATCAGCCCCAGCATTTT. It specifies CASSKKQGVYQPQHF. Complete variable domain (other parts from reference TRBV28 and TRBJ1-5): DVKVTQSSRYLVKRTGEKVFLECVQDMDHENMFWYRQDPGLGLRLIYFSYDVKMKEKGDIPEGYSVSREKKERFSLILESASTNQTSMYLCASSKKQGVYQPQHFGDGTRLSIL.

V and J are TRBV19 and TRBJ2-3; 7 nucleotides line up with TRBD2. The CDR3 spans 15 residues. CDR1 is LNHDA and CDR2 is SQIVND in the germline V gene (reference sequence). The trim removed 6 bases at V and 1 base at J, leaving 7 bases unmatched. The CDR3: CASSGGSLGTDTQYF. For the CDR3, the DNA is TGTGCCAGTAGCGGGGGGAGTTTGGGCACAGATACGCAGTATTTT.

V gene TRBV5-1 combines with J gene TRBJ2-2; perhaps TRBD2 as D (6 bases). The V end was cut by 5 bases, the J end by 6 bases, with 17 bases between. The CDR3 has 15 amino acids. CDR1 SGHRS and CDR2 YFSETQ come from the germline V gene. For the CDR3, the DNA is TGCGCCAGCAGGAATTCGGGGGTATCTGCCGGGGAGCTGTTTTTT. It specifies CASRNSGVSAGELFF.

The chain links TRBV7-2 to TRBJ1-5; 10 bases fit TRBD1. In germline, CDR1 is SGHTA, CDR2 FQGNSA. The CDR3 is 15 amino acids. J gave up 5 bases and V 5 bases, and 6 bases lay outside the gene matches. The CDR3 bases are TGTGCCAGCAGCCCCGGGACAGGGGTATATCAGCCCCAGCATTTT. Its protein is CASSPGTGVYQPQHF.

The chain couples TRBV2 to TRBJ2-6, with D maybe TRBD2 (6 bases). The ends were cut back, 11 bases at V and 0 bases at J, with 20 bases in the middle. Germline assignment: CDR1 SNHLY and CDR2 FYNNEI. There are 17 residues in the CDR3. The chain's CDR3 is CAGDSRFAPSGANVLTF. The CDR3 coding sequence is TGTGCCGGGGACTCCCGGTTCGCCCCCTCTGGGGCCAACGTCCTGACTTTC.

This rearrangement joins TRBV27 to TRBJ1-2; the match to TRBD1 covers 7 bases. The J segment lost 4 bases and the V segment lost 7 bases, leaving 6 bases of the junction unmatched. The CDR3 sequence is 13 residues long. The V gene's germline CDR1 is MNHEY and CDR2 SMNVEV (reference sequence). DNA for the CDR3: TGTGCCAGCACGTCGGACAGGTTCTATGGCTACACCTTC. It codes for CASTSDRFYGYTF.

The CDR3 DNA follows: TGTGCCACCAGTGATCGGGAAGAGCAGTACTTC. It specifies CATSDREEQYF. This chain joins TRBV24-1 and TRBJ2-7, with D perhaps matching TRBD2 (5 bases). Deletions cut 3 bases from V and 7 bases from J, with 6 bases between. This CDR3 is 11 amino acids long. In germline, CDR1 is KGHDR, CDR2 SFDVKD.

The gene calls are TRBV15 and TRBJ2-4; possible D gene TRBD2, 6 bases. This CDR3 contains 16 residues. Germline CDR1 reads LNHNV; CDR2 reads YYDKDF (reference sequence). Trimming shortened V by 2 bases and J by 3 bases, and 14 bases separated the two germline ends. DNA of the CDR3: TGTGCCACCAGCAGACGCTCGGGGGTGGACAAAAACATTCAGTACTTC. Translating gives CATSRRSGVDKNIQYF. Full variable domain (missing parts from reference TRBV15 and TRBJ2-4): DAMVIQNPRYQVTQFGKPVTLSCSQTLNHNVMYWYQQKSSQAPKLLFHYYDKDFNNEADTPDNFQSRRPNTSFCFLDIRSPGLGDTAMYLCATSRRSGVDKNIQYFGAGTRLSVL.